This paragraph reports one T cell receptor (beta chain). Antigen: not known. The multiple sclerosis control cohort comprised treatment-naive individuals presenting with stable or active relapsing-remitting disease. TEMRA cells were FACS-enriched, unlike CD8+ and CD4+ T cells, which were negatively isolated. Germline CDR1 SGHNT, CDR2 YENEEA. This CDR3 is 13 amino acids long. The V gene lost 3 bases and the J gene lost 7 bases, with 10 bases spanning the gap. Random hexamers served to reverse transcribe about 0.45 to 1 ug RNA. A single record per CDR3 protein comes from TCRdb applying MiXCR to the immunoSEQ multiplex PCR reads. The data hold approximately 190,000 distinct CDR3 sequences, with about 95% observed a single time. This sample was taken from a study of CD8 T cells in Susac syndrome. The study, taken as a whole, reports: That the number of individuals in its TCR sequencing and HLA analysis was relatively small was acknowledged by the study.

The TCR sequence derives from a human donor with multiple sclerosis. The specimen sequenced was CD4+ T cells from PBMCs. The J gene is TRBJ2-1, the V gene TRBV11-3; D tentatively fits TRBD1 or TRBD2 (5 bases each). The CDR3 coding sequence is TGTGCCAGCAGCTTGGGGGAAGGGAATGAGCAGTTCTTC. Protein: CASSLGEGNEQFF.